Listed below are T cell receptor beta chains from one sample, sequenced in a study of CD8+ T cells in alopecia areata. Sequencing was performed with immunoSEQ multiplex PCR; in TCRdb, only in-frame clones are kept and a portion is missing. This table holds 120,000 or so clones, 35% to 45% found once. Specimen: CD4+ T cells sorted from blood. These TCRs come from a human donor with alopecia areata. The CDR3 runs from the conserved cysteine through the conserved F or W. The order of the fields is J gene, D gene, clone size, V gene, CDR3 DNA, CDR3 protein. D genes are given only for firm matches. The size of a clone is reported for some rows only, either as once, few or many, or as a class for expanded clones.

j_call: TRBJ2-5; d_call: -; clone_size: many; v_call: TRBV4-1; cdr3_nt: TGCGCCAGCAGCCTGGAGACGGTCGGCCCTAAAGAGACCCAGTACTTC; cdr3_aa: CASSLETVGPKETQYF
j_call: TRBJ2-4; d_call: -; clone_size: -; v_call: TRBV28; cdr3_nt: TGTGCCAGCAGTTCCCCGGGGGTGAACATTCAGTACTTC; cdr3_aa: CASSSPGVNIQYF
j_call: TRBJ2-5; d_call: TRBD2; clone_size: -; v_call: TRBV4-2; cdr3_nt: TGTGCCAGCAGCCAATCAGAGCGGGAGCGAGAGACCCAGTACTTC; cdr3_aa: CASSQSERERETQYF
j_call: TRBJ1-1; d_call: -; clone_size: -; v_call: TRBV12-5; cdr3_nt: TGTGCTGTGTCGGGATATCTGGCGGCTTTCTTT; cdr3_aa: CAVSGYLAAFF
j_call: TRBJ2-2; d_call: -; clone_size: few; v_call: TRBV30; cdr3_nt: TGTGCCTGGAAGGGGACTCAGAGTGGCGGGGAGCTGTTTTTT; cdr3_aa: CAWKGTQSGGELFF
j_call: TRBJ2-7; d_call: TRBD2; clone_size: -; v_call: TRBV7-2; cdr3_nt: TGTGCCAGCAGCTTAGCAAAGGGAGGGGTATACGAGCAGTACTTC; cdr3_aa: CASSLAKGGVYEQYF
j_call: TRBJ2-5; d_call: -; clone_size: -; v_call: TRBV18; cdr3_nt: TGTGCCAGCTCGCCACAGGGAGGAGGCCAAGAGACCCAGTACTTC; cdr3_aa: CASSPQGGGQETQYF
j_call: TRBJ2-4; d_call: -; clone_size: -; v_call: TRBV18; cdr3_nt: TGTGCCAGCTCACCAGGGAGTACAGCCAAAAACATTCAGTACTTC; cdr3_aa: CASSPGSTAKNIQYF
j_call: TRBJ2-5; d_call: -; clone_size: few; v_call: TRBV29-1; cdr3_nt: TGCAGCGTTGTAAGGGGGGCCGGTGAGACCCAGTACTTC; cdr3_aa: CSVVRGAGETQYF
j_call: TRBJ2-1; d_call: -; clone_size: -; v_call: TRBV6-6; cdr3_nt: TGTGCCAGCAGGAGCCCCGAAGACAATGAGCAGTTCTTC; cdr3_aa: CASRSPEDNEQFF
j_call: TRBJ2-3; d_call: -; clone_size: few; v_call: TRBV10-3; cdr3_nt: TGTGCCATCAGTCCAGGGATAAACACAGATACGCAGTATTTT; cdr3_aa: CAISPGINTDTQYF
j_call: TRBJ1-3; d_call: -; clone_size: few; v_call: TRBV23-1; cdr3_nt: TGCGCCAGCAGTCACTATTGCGGGCATTGGAACACCATATATTTT; cdr3_aa: CASSHYCGHWNTIYF
j_call: TRBJ2-3; d_call: -; clone_size: -; v_call: TRBV27; cdr3_nt: TGTGCCAGCAGCAGCCTGAGGACAGATACGCAGTATTTT; cdr3_aa: CASSSLRTDTQYF
j_call: TRBJ1-1; d_call: -; clone_size: -; v_call: TRBV29-1; cdr3_nt: TGCAGCGTTTCGACCCCACAGCGGAACACTGAAGCTTTCTTT; cdr3_aa: CSVSTPQRNTEAFF
j_call: TRBJ2-3; d_call: TRBD1; clone_size: -; v_call: TRBV5-1; cdr3_nt: TGCGCCAGCAGCGCCAGGACAGGGGGAAGCACAGATACGCAGTATTTT; cdr3_aa: CASSARTGGSTDTQYF
j_call: TRBJ2-5; d_call: -; clone_size: few; v_call: TRBV7-9; cdr3_nt: TGTGCCAGCAGCCAACGAGAGACCCAGTACTTC; cdr3_aa: CASSQRETQYF
j_call: TRBJ1-5; d_call: TRBD1; clone_size: -; v_call: TRBV6-6; cdr3_nt: TGTGCCAGCCTCGACAGGGAGGACAATCAGCCCCAGCATTTT; cdr3_aa: CASLDREDNQPQHF
j_call: TRBJ1-5; d_call: -; clone_size: -; v_call: TRBV30; cdr3_nt: TGTGCCTGGAGTGTAGGGACCGATCAGCCCCAGCATTTT; cdr3_aa: CAWSVGTDQPQHF
j_call: TRBJ1-2; d_call: -; clone_size: -; v_call: TRBV7-3; cdr3_nt: TGTGCCAGCAGCTTAAGAGGAGACCCGACCTATGGCTACACCTTC; cdr3_aa: CASSLRGDPTYGYTF